Listed below are T cell receptor beta chains from one sample, sequenced in a study of early T cells in non-severe SARS-CoV-2 infection. One entry per CDR3 protein results from TCRdb running MiXCR on the 5' RACE reads. This sample has more than 50,000 distinct CDR3 sequences, with approximately 12% found just once. Sequencing was done on a sample of whole blood. The receptor set was obtained from an adult who was a healthcare worker with PCR-confirmed SARS-CoV-2 infection or an uninfected control (not recorded which). The conserved cysteine and the conserved F or W are not part of the CDR3 here. Each record gives: D gene, V gene, J gene, clone size, CDR3 protein. D genes are given only for firm matches. Clone size is not always given. Where it is, it says once, few, many or a class for expanded clones.

d_gene: NA
v_gene: TRBV11-2
j_gene: TRBJ2-7
abundance: many
CDR3aa: ASSITGINYEQY

d_gene: NA
v_gene: TRBV4-3
j_gene: TRBJ2-2
abundance: many
CDR3aa: ASSQDTGELF

d_gene: NA
v_gene: TRBV2
j_gene: TRBJ2-7
abundance: NA
CDR3aa: ASSAFPQASSYEQY

d_gene: NA
v_gene: TRBV4-1
j_gene: TRBJ2-7
abundance: many
CDR3aa: ASSQEAPSSYEQY

d_gene: NA
v_gene: TRBV15
j_gene: TRBJ2-7
abundance: many
CDR3aa: ATSRDFGAYEQY

d_gene: TRBD2
v_gene: TRBV29-1
j_gene: TRBJ2-3
abundance: NA
CDR3aa: SVGVAGGVDTQY

d_gene: NA
v_gene: TRBV7-6
j_gene: TRBJ2-1
abundance: few
CDR3aa: ASSLDLSNNEQF

d_gene: NA
v_gene: TRBV25-1
j_gene: TRBJ2-7
abundance: NA
CDR3aa: ASSEVVGSGEQY

d_gene: NA
v_gene: TRBV20-1
j_gene: TRBJ1-2
abundance: NA
CDR3aa: SASTQHGYT

d_gene: NA
v_gene: TRBV30
j_gene: TRBJ2-5
abundance: many
CDR3aa: AWSAGTETQY

d_gene: TRBD2
v_gene: TRBV19
j_gene: TRBJ2-1
abundance: many
CDR3aa: ASTPWASGKSSYNEQF

d_gene: NA
v_gene: TRBV5-1
j_gene: TRBJ2-7
abundance: NA
CDR3aa: ASSESVTYEQY

d_gene: NA
v_gene: TRBV12-3/TRBV12-4
j_gene: TRBJ1-2
abundance: NA
CDR3aa: ASSPTGQYIGYT

d_gene: NA
v_gene: TRBV20-1
j_gene: TRBJ2-5
abundance: few
CDR3aa: SARDPSRQETQY

d_gene: TRBD1
v_gene: TRBV11-2
j_gene: TRBJ2-5
abundance: many
CDR3aa: ASSPDARGTASETQY

d_gene: TRBD2
v_gene: TRBV20-1
j_gene: TRBJ2-7
abundance: few
CDR3aa: SASHSGGKYEQY

d_gene: NA
v_gene: TRBV7-6
j_gene: TRBJ2-3
abundance: medium-sized
CDR3aa: ASSLTQGTQY

d_gene: TRBD1
v_gene: TRBV11-2
j_gene: TRBJ2-1
abundance: NA
CDR3aa: ASSPTGVNEQF

d_gene: TRBD1
v_gene: TRBV29-1
j_gene: TRBJ1-2
abundance: NA
CDR3aa: SVDGSGGNYGYT

d_gene: TRBD2
v_gene: TRBV7-2
j_gene: TRBJ2-1
abundance: NA
CDR3aa: ASSLRPGLLNNEQF

d_gene: TRBD1
v_gene: TRBV2
j_gene: TRBJ2-2
abundance: few
CDR3aa: ASSRGQGASGELF

d_gene: NA
v_gene: TRBV6-2/TRBV6-3
j_gene: TRBJ2-1
abundance: few
CDR3aa: ASSYSAASSYNEQF

d_gene: TRBD1
v_gene: TRBV7-6
j_gene: TRBJ1-2
abundance: many
CDR3aa: ASSPGGSNYGYT

d_gene: NA
v_gene: TRBV3-1
j_gene: TRBJ2-1
abundance: NA
CDR3aa: ASSQEGVYNEQF

d_gene: NA
v_gene: TRBV30
j_gene: TRBJ2-1
abundance: NA
CDR3aa: AWHPGLGVYNEQF

d_gene: TRBD1
v_gene: TRBV10-3
j_gene: TRBJ1-6
abundance: many
CDR3aa: AISGTGYNSPLH

d_gene: TRBD1
v_gene: TRBV11-2
j_gene: TRBJ2-5
abundance: many
CDR3aa: ASSSSTGGETQY

d_gene: TRBD1
v_gene: TRBV30
j_gene: TRBJ1-1
abundance: many
CDR3aa: AWSQGGAGPEAF